Listed here is a single T cell receptor (beta chain). Its antigen is not known. The sample belongs to a study of T cell responses to AZD1222 COVID-19 vaccine. Broader study findings: No repertoire was sampled before or during the peak T cell response, only after it.

Profiling relied on immunoSEQ multiplex PCR, and the TCRdb table lists in-frame clones only, not all of them. The repertoire has 90,000 to 110,000 clones, roughly 87% of them found once; the top ten carry 5.2%. CDR3 length: 17 residues. From germline, CDR1 is SGHDN and CDR2 FVKESK. The V segment lost 1 base and the J segment 4 bases; nucleotides outside the gene matches: 5. This clonotype was sampled from an adult in good health. The V gene is TRBV14, the J gene TRBJ2-3, with 13 bases lining up with TRBD2. The material sequenced was peripheral blood, taken on day 0 of AZD1222 vaccination. The CDR3 spells CASSQAPGLAGSDTQYF. As DNA, the CDR3 is TGTGCCAGCAGCCAAGCTCCGGGACTAGCGGGGTCAGATACGCAGTATTTT.